These 15 T cell receptor beta chains were all obtained from the same sample, sequenced in a study of cytomegalovirus exposure and HLA in healthy donors. Using immunoSEQ multiplex PCR, the repertoire was profiled, and TCRdb retains in-frame clones only, with some absent. The sample has a few hundred thousand clones; 70% to 90% are singletons. The sequenced sample consisted of PBMCs. These receptors were obtained from a woman aged 18-29 years in good health and CMV-seronegative.

The V gene is TRBV5-1, the J gene TRBJ2-7; maybe TRBD2 (6 bases). Germline V CDR1 and CDR2: SGHRS, YFSETQ. The V and J ends lost 5 bases and 1 base respectively, with 13 bases between them. The CDR3 consists of 14 residues. DNA of the CDR3: TGCGCCAGCAGGGGGGAGGCTACTTCCTACGAGCAGTACTTC. Protein: CASRGEATSYEQYF.

The chain employs TRBV9 and TRBJ2-7; 9 bases line up with TRBD2. The CDR3 extends over 16 amino acids. The V gene's germline CDR1 is SGDLS and CDR2 YYNGEE. Losses at the gene ends were 3 bases for V and 0 bases for J; bases not matched to a gene: 7. CDR3 coding DNA: TGTGCCAGCAGCGCCTCCGGGACTAGCAACTCCTACGAGCAGTACTTC. Translating gives CASSASGTSNSYEQYF.

The chain is built from TRBV7-9 and TRBJ2-7; tentatively, D is TRBD1 (6 bases). CDR1 and CDR2 from the germline V gene are SEHNR and FQNEAQ (reference sequence). CDR3 length: 15 amino acids. Trimming shortened V by 5 bases and J by 0 bases, and 14 bases separated the two germline ends. The chain's CDR3 is CASSAQGFGSYEQYF. The CDR3 coding sequence is TGTGCCAGCAGCGCCCAGGGGTTCGGCTCCTACGAGCAGTACTTC.

This clone turned up a few times. The chain employs TRBV30 and TRBJ1-2; the match to TRBD1 covers 7 bases. The J segment lost 6 bases and the V segment lost 5 bases, leaving 6 bases of the junction unmatched. Germline values: CDR1 GTSNPN, CDR2 SVGIG (reference sequence). This CDR3 spans 12 amino acids. The CDR3, as DNA: TGTGCCTGGGGGCAGGGGGAGAATGGCTACACCTTC. Translation: CAWGQGENGYTF.

The rearrangement uses TRBV5-1 and TRBJ1-3, with TRBD1 matching over 7 bases. The CDR3 spans 14 residues. CDR1 is SGHRS and CDR2 is YFSETQ in the germline V gene. V lost 4 bases and J lost 2; bases outside the gene matches: 3. CDR3 DNA: TGCGCCAGCAGCCAGGGACAGCCTGGAAACACCATATATTTT. This translates into CASSQGQPGNTIYF.

The chain recombines TRBV2 with TRBJ1-1; TRBD1 matches 8 bases. In germline, CDR1 is SNHLY, CDR2 FYNNEI. This CDR3 has 15 amino acids. V gave up 3 bases and J gave up 11 bases; unmatched junction bases: 14. The CDR3 DNA reads as TGTGCCAGCAGTGAGAAGACAGGGGAGTTTTCACGGGCTTTCTTT. Translated, it gives CASSEKTGEFSRAFF.

The V and J genes are TRBV28 and TRBJ1-2, with 7 bases aligning to TRBD1. The CDR3 runs to 15 residues. V lost 1 base and J lost 6; bases outside the gene matches: 8. The germline V gene has CDR1 MDHEN and CDR2 SYDVKM. CDR3 sequence reads: CASSLSAQGLNGYTF. The DNA for the CDR3 is TGTGCCAGCAGTTTATCGGCACAGGGGTTGAATGGCTACACCTTC.

The chain uses TRBV27 and TRBJ2-7, with 10 bases aligning to TRBD2. Trimming removed 7 bases from V and 6 bases from J; junction bases left unmatched: 12. CDR3 length: 15 amino acids. CDR1 and CDR2 from the germline V gene are MNHEY and SMNVEV (reference sequence). CDR3 DNA sequence: TGTGCCAGCAATCATTTTAGCGGGAGGTTTAGCGAGCAGTACTTC. Residues: CASNHFSGRFSEQYF.

The rearrangement joins TRBV29-1 to TRBJ1-2; D is perhaps TRBD1 (5 bases). The CDR3 covers 13 residues. The V end lost 3 bases, the J end lost 4 bases, and 12 bases lay between the germline ends. Germline loops: CDR1 SQVTM, CDR2 ANQGSEA. CDR3 loop: CSVDSREGYGYTF. In DNA form, the CDR3 reads TGCAGCGTTGATTCCAGGGAGGGCTATGGCTACACCTTC. Filled out from reference TRBV29-1 and TRBJ1-2, the complete variable domain reads SAVISQKPSRDICQRGTSLTIQCQVDSQVTMMFWYRQQPGQSLTLIATANQGSEATYESGFVIDKFPISRPNLTFSTLTVSNMSPEDSSIYLCSVDSREGYGYTFGSGTRLTVV.

V is TRBV10-2 and J is TRBJ2-1; 8 positions agree with TRBD2. With 6 bases clipped from V and 4 bases from J, the junction kept 8 bases outside the gene matches. This CDR3 is built from 15 residues. The germline gives CDR1 WSHSY, CDR2 SAAADI. This CDR3 is CASSGLAGGYNEQFF. The DNA for the CDR3 is TGCGCCAGCAGCGGACTAGCTGGGGGGTACAATGAGCAGTTCTTC.

The chain has TRBV19 and TRBJ1-6; no definite D call. Germline V CDR1 and CDR2: LNHDA, SQIVND (reference sequence). There are 17 residues in the CDR3. V was cut by 6 bases and J by 5 bases, with 20 bases left in between. The CDR3 loop reads CASSAGVQDADNSPLHF. CDR3 nucleotides: TGTGCCAGTAGCGCCGGGGTCCAGGATGCTGATAATTCACCCCTCCACTTT.

The chain couples TRBV2 to TRBJ2-5, with TRBD2 identical over 10 bases. Unmatched junction bases numbered 9, after V lost 3 bases and J lost 5 bases. CDR1 and CDR2 from the germline V gene are SNHLY and FYNNEI. The length of the CDR3 is 16 residues. The CDR3: CASSDVAAGGDETQYF. Written as DNA, the CDR3 is TGTGCCAGCAGTGATGTTGCAGCGGGAGGGGATGAGACCCAGTACTTC.

To note about this clone: A much larger clone is a single base away; this may be a read error. Other DNA variants within this sample encode the same CDR3. This chain uses TRBV7-2 with TRBJ1-1, with 8 bases that match TRBD1. This CDR3 spans 13 amino acids. V was clipped by 2 bases and J by 4 bases; unmatched bases: 0. Per germline, CDR1 SGHTA and CDR2 FQGNSA. The CDR3 coding sequence is TGTGCCAGCAGCTTAACAGGGGGCACTGAAGCTTTCTTT. Protein product: CASSLTGGTEAFF.

The V gene is TRBV12-5, the J gene TRBJ2-1, with 13 bases fitting TRBD2. V trimming: 5 bases; J trimming: 9 bases; junction bases outside the gene matches: 7. Germline-derived CDR1 and CDR2 are LGHNT and FRNRAP. The CDR3 totals 15 residues. CDR3 region: CASGPGLAGLVEQFF. CDR3 sequence (DNA): TGTGCTAGTGGTCCGGGACTAGCGGGACTGGTTGAGCAGTTCTTC.

The chain has TRBV19 and TRBJ1-1; D gene uncertain. The V and J ends lost 3 bases and 1 base respectively, with 9 bases between them. The CDR3 has 14 amino acids. CDR1 and CDR2 (germline): LNHDA, SQIVND (reference sequence). The CDR3 DNA reads TGTGCCAGTAGTATCACAAGATCGAACACTGAAGCTTTCTTT. Translation: CASSITRSNTEAFF. The whole variable domain, remainder taken from reference TRBV19 and TRBJ1-1, is DGGITQSPKYLFRKEGQNVTLSCEQNLNHDAMYWYRQDPGQGLRLIYYSQIVNDFQKGDIAEGYSVSREKKESFPLTVTSAQKNPTAFYLCASSITRSNTEAFFGQGTRLTVV.